This T cell receptor beta chain was obtained from a study of T cell clones after liver transplantation. Overall study: HCV positivity affected three of eight recipients; the rest lacked autoimmune or viral indications.

TCRdb's table, derived via immunoSEQ multiplex PCR, lists solely in-frame clones and lacks some. The data contain more than 70,000 clones, roughly 85% of them singletons. About this clone itself: Its antigen is unknown.

Study results and limitations: Rather than being deleted, graft donor-reactive T cells may have moved into the graft.

The CDR3 is 11 residues long. The V gene's germline CDR1 is KGHSH and CDR2 LQKENI. Trimming cost V 3 bases and J 8 bases, with 5 bases left between them. The chain employs TRBV18 and TRBJ2-1; no reliable D call. Sequenced here: CD4+ T cells from blood, sampled at the 22-month timepoint. The source of this sequence is a human patient who received a liver transplant. Some T cells may trace back to the graft donor. As DNA, the CDR3 is TGTGCCAGCTCACCTTACGATGAGCAGTTCTTC. Protein: CASSPYDEQFF.